What follows describes a single T cell receptor (beta chain). Antigen specificity is unknown. A second PCR of 7 to 11 cycles used a sample-barcoded 5' primer and a J-beta primer mix. TCRdb passed the 5' RACE reads through MiXCR, listing each CDR3 protein once. In the table there are 1,800,000 or so distinct CDR3 sequences, more than 35% of which are singletons. The data were taken from a study of blood T cells in healthy people across ages. The overall study: Template switching picked up about one barcoded beta molecule for each two T cells.

Study results and limitations: Any changes in expanded clonotypes were possibly confounded, as donor CMV status remained unknown.

J lost 2 bases, V lost 5 bases, and 4 bases had no gene match. The CDR3 totals 16 residues. Germline CDR1 KGHDR, CDR2 SFDVKD. Sequenced input: blood. The chain has TRBV24-1 and TRBJ2-1; TRBD2 agrees at 11 bases. This clonotype was sampled from a human donor in good health. CDR3 DNA: TGTGCCACCAGTGGCCCGGGACTAGCGGCCTACAATGAGCAGTTCTTC. The encoded protein is CATSGPGLAAYNEQFF.